What follows are 20 T cell receptor beta chains derived from one specimen sequenced in a study of cytomegalovirus exposure and HLA in healthy donors. Primers: 60 Vbeta forward and 13 Jbeta reverse. TCRdb's copy holds only in-frame clones and misses some; the assay was immunoSEQ multiplex PCR. The repertoire holds about 280,000 clones, with around 90% as singletons. Material for sequencing was PBMCs. The receptors originated from a woman aged 18-30 years in good health and CMV-seronegative.

The sample holds a few counts of this clone. V and J are TRBV6-4 and TRBJ1-1, with a weak D call TRBD1 (5 bases). Germline CDR1 reads MRHNA; CDR2 reads SNTAGT. This CDR3 comprises 13 residues. V gave up 8 bases and J gave up 8 bases, with 18 bases separating them. The CDR3 protein is CASRLDGRGEAFF. CDR3 nucleotides: TGTGCCAGCCGCTTGGACGGGAGGGGAGAAGCTTTCTTT.

The genes are TRBV7-6 and TRBJ2-2; 8 bases align to TRBD1. This CDR3 has 15 amino acids. Germline V gene sequence: CDR1 SGHVS, CDR2 FNYEAQ. V shed 5 bases, J shed 6 bases, and the junction held 8 bases outside the gene matches. The CDR3 DNA reads as TGTGCCAGCAGCCCTCAGCCACAGGGGGCCGGGGAGCTGTTTTTT. It translates to CASSPQPQGAGELFF.

The V call is TRBV30, the J call TRBJ1-3, with 7 bases lining up with TRBD1. CDR1 is GTSNPN, CDR2 SVGIG, per germline (reference sequence). This CDR3 comprises 14 residues. V shed 4 bases, J shed 0 bases, and the junction held 3 bases outside the gene matches. The CDR3 nucleotides are TGTGCCTGGAAGGGGACAGCCTCTGGAAACACCATATATTTT. As protein: CAWKGTASGNTIYF.

The V call is TRBV5-5, the J call TRBJ2-7, with a weak D call TRBD2 (5 bases). The CDR3 is 14 amino acids. Trimming pared 1 base from V and 0 bases from J, leaving 8 bases between. CDR1 is SGHKS, CDR2 YYEKEE, per germline (reference sequence). In DNA, the CDR3 is TGTGCCAGCAGCTTGAGAGGGTACTCCTACGAGCAGTACTTC. It encodes CASSLRGYSYEQYF.

The chain has TRBV6-1 and TRBJ2-1, with D possibly being TRBD1 (5 bases). Looked up from germline, CDR1 is MNHNS and CDR2 is SASEGT. The CDR3 consists of 13 residues. With 7 bases removed from V and 4 bases from J, the gap between germline ends came to 11 bases. This chain's CDR3 is CASIKSGYNEQFF. Here the CDR3 DNA reads TGTGCCAGCATTAAGTCAGGGTACAATGAGCAGTTCTTC.

This chain's CDR3 is CATEGVVETQYF. The CDR3 DNA reads as TGTGCCACCGAGGGGGTGGTGGAGACCCAGTACTTC. This chain uses TRBV6-5 with TRBJ2-5; tentative D call: TRBD1 (6 bases). V dropped 10 bases and J dropped 5 bases, with 14 bases sitting between them. Germline-derived CDR1 and CDR2 are MNHEY and SVGAGI. The CDR3 is 12 amino acids.

The V and J genes are TRBV6-1 and TRBJ1-2, with 9 positions matching TRBD1. The CDR3 totals 16 residues. J was trimmed by 8 bases and V by 4 bases; bases with no gene match: 14. The germline CDR1 and CDR2 sequences are MNHNS and SASEGT. As DNA, the CDR3 is TGTGCCAGCAGTGCCCGACGGACAGGGGCACCTGGGGGCTACACCTTC. Residues: CASSARRTGAPGGYTF.

The gene calls are TRBV7-2 and TRBJ2-1; 7 positions agree with TRBD2. Germline V gene data show CDR1 as SGHTA and CDR2 as FQGNSA. The J segment lost 4 bases and the V segment lost 0 bases, leaving 6 bases of the junction unmatched. The CDR3 is 16 residues long. CDR3 DNA: TGTGCCAGCAGCTTAGCCGGGACGGGAGGATACAATGAGCAGTTCTTC. This encodes CASSLAGTGGYNEQFF.

This sequence joins TRBV5-5 and TRBJ2-7; 8 bases line up with TRBD2. V was pared by 4 bases and J by 3 bases, with 6 bases of the junction left unmatched. The CDR3 consists of 14 residues. The germline CDR1 and CDR2 sequences are SGHKS and YYEKEE (reference sequence). This CDR3 reads CASSLGGGHYEQYF. CDR3 DNA sequence: TGTGCCAGCAGCCTCGGGGGGGGGCACTACGAGCAGTACTTC.

The chain combines TRBV4-1 with TRBJ1-5; D might be TRBD1 (6 bases). This CDR3 region has 16 residues. V was clipped by 5 bases and J by 0 bases, with 14 bases between them. Germline V gene data show CDR1 as MGHRA and CDR2 as YSYEKL. In DNA form, the CDR3 reads TGCGCCAGCAGCAGAGGACAGAGATATAGCAATCAGCCCCAGCATTTT. As protein: CASSRGQRYSNQPQHF.

The J gene is TRBJ2-3, the V gene TRBV5-4; D might be TRBD2 (6 bases). The CDR3 contains 16 residues. Per germline, CDR1 SGHNT and CDR2 YYREEE (reference sequence). V gave up 1 base and J gave up 0 bases, with 12 bases separating them. CDR3 nucleotides: TGTGCCAGCAGCTTGTCTGGTAGCGGTAGCACAGATACGCAGTATTTT. This sequence encodes CASSLSGSGSTDTQYF.

The chain joins TRBV19 to TRBJ1-5, with D maybe TRBD1 (6 bases). This CDR3 is 14 amino acids long. V lost 6 bases, J lost 4 bases, and 13 bases lay in between. Germline V gene data show CDR1 as LNHDA and CDR2 as SQIVND (reference sequence). The CDR3 sequence: CASRLAGANQPQHF. CDR3 DNA: TGTGCCAGTAGACTGGCAGGGGCAAATCAGCCCCAGCATTTT. The variable domain in full, completed from reference TRBV19 and TRBJ1-5, reads DGGITQSPKYLFRKEGQNVTLSCEQNLNHDAMYWYRQDPGQGLRLIYYSQIVNDFQKGDIAEGYSVSREKKESFPLTVTSAQKNPTAFYLCASRLAGANQPQHFGDGTRLSIL.

The genes are TRBV7-8 and TRBJ2-3; D remains ambiguous. Trimming left V 1 base short and J 0 bases short, with 11 bases between. The germline V gene has CDR1 SGHVS and CDR2 FQNEAQ. This CDR3 is 16 amino acids long. The CDR3 DNA sequence: TGTGCCAGCAGCTTAGGGGCCATCCCTAGCACAGATACGCAGTATTTT. This codes for CASSLGAIPSTDTQYF.

The chain uses TRBV19 and TRBJ2-7; D might be TRBD1 (6 bases). Per germline, CDR1 LNHDA and CDR2 SQIVND (reference sequence). Trimming left V 2 bases short and J 2 bases short, with 10 bases between. CDR3 length: 14 amino acids. The CDR3 reads CASSIPDRPYEQYF. The CDR3 DNA reads TGTGCCAGTAGTATACCCGACAGGCCCTACGAGCAGTACTTC.

A few counts support this clone. This sequence joins TRBV7-8 and TRBJ2-7; 7 bases map to TRBD1. After removal of 5 bases from V and 3 bases from J, the junction contained 4 bases not matched to a gene. The CDR3 loop spans 13 amino acids. Per germline, CDR1 SGHVS and CDR2 FQNEAQ. The CDR3 loop is CASSEWDSYEQYF. The CDR3 bases are TGTGCCAGCAGCGAATGGGACAGCTACGAGCAGTACTTC.

This clone was seen more than once but under ten times. This chain connects TRBV7-9 to TRBJ1-5; 7 bases agree with TRBD1. This CDR3 region has 14 residues. J lost 10 bases, V lost 6 bases, and 12 bases had no gene match. Germline V gives CDR1 SEHNR, CDR2 FQNEAQ (reference sequence). DNA for the CDR3: TGTGCCAGCAGTCCTACAGGGGCCCCATCACCCCAGCATTTT. This codes for CASSPTGAPSPQHF.

This rearrangement joins TRBV6-1 to TRBJ1-1; D ambiguous. Germline V gene lookup returns CDR1 MNHNS and CDR2 SASEGT. CDR3 length: 14 residues. V lost 3 bases, J lost 0 bases, and 8 bases lay in between. CDR3 in DNA: TGTGCCAGCAGTGATCGGGGAATGAACACTGAAGCTTTCTTT. It codes for CASSDRGMNTEAFF.

The rearrangement uses TRBV2 and TRBJ2-5; D is undetermined. Deletions cut 3 bases from V and 6 bases from J, with 14 bases between. Looked up from germline, CDR1 is SNHLY and CDR2 is FYNNEI. The CDR3 sequence is 14 residues long. The CDR3 loop is CASSDRSGLKTQYF. In DNA, the CDR3 is TGTGCCAGCAGTGACCGGAGTGGCCTTAAGACCCAGTACTTC.

This clone has a handful of counts. The chain employs TRBV7-9 and TRBJ1-5; no reliable D call. Germline V gene sequence: CDR1 SEHNR, CDR2 FQNEAQ (reference sequence). The V and J ends lost 2 bases and 5 bases respectively, with 4 bases between them. There are 12 residues in the CDR3. CDR3 residues: CASSLIDQPQHF. The CDR3 bases are TGTGCCAGCAGCTTAATAGATCAGCCCCAGCATTTT.

The chain is built from TRBV7-2 and TRBJ2-1, with 7 bases that match TRBD1. Germline lookup yields CDR1 SGHTA and CDR2 FQGNSA. V lost 1 base, J lost 6 bases, and 9 bases stayed unmatched. The CDR3 totals 16 residues. The CDR3 here is CASSLVSQSGGNEQFF. The DNA of the CDR3 is TGTGCCAGCAGCTTAGTTAGTCAGTCAGGGGGCAATGAGCAGTTCTTC.